This entry lists 28 T cell receptor beta chains sequenced from one sample in a study of T cells in Graves' hyperthyroidism and ophthalmopathy. RNA transcripts provided the source from which TCR beta CDR3 regions were amplified. RT-PCR in the first round (using the HTBI primer set) targeted the TCR CDR3. TCRdb redid the calling of the multiplex PCR reads with MiXCR, one entry per CDR3 protein. The table has around 430,000 distinct CDR3 sequences, about 15% seen once. The sample was blood. Receptor source: a woman aged 25 to 39 with Graves' hyperthyroidism.

This clonotype was detected ten times or more. The rearrangement uses TRBV28 and TRBJ2-2; 11 bases are shared with TRBD2. The germline V gene encodes CDR1 MDHEN and CDR2 SYDVKM. The CDR3 has 16 residues. The V gene end was trimmed by 10 bases and the J gene end by 3 bases; junction bases not matched to a gene: 10. CDR3 loop: CATNNLAGGYTGELFF. The CDR3, as DNA: TGTGCCACCAACAACCTAGCGGGAGGCTACACCGGGGAGCTGTTTTTT.

This clonotype has a handful of counts. The chain employs TRBV4-2 and TRBJ2-3, with 9 bases aligning to TRBD2. After removal of 0 bases from V and 5 bases from J, the junction contained 9 bases not matched to a gene. This CDR3 contains 17 residues. From germline, CDR1 is LGHNA and CDR2 YNFKEQ. DNA for the CDR3: TGTGCCAGCAGCCAAGATCTGGCGGGAGGGCCCGGAGATACGCAGTATTTT. Translated: CASSQDLAGGPGDTQYF.

The chain recombines TRBV6-5 with TRBJ1-5; 7 bases match TRBD1. Trimming removed 5 bases from V and 3 bases from J; junction bases left unmatched: 16. The CDR3 contains 18 residues. CDR1 and CDR2 (germline): MNHEY, SVGAGI. Here the CDR3 DNA reads TGTGCCAGCAGTCACACCAGTCCCCCGGGACAGTACAATCAGCCCCAGCATTTT. Translation: CASSHTSPPGQYNQPQHF.

The chain links TRBV19 to TRBJ1-1; D perhaps matches TRBD1 (5 bases). V was clipped by 3 bases and J by 4 bases, with 9 bases between them. The CDR3 contains 13 residues. Per the germline V gene, CDR1 is LNHDA and CDR2 is SQIVND (reference sequence). CDR3 residues: CASSIPGSTEAFF. The CDR3 DNA is TGTGCCAGTAGTATCCCAGGGTCCACTGAAGCTTTCTTT.

This clonotype appeared a few times. This sequence joins TRBV27 and TRBJ1-4, with D possibly being TRBD1 (5 bases). Trimming removed 5 bases from V and 8 bases from J, with 21 bases in between. Germline CDR1 and CDR2: MNHEY and SMNVEV (reference sequence). CDR3 length: 16 residues. The CDR3 bases are TGTGCCAGCAGTCCGATTCGACCCGTCGGGGCCGAAAAACTGTTTTTT. It is translated as CASSPIRPVGAEKLFF.

This clonotype was found a few times. CDR3 loop: CATSLGLAGGMQFF. The DNA for the CDR3 is TGTGCCACCAGCCTGGGACTAGCGGGAGGGATGCAGTTCTTC. The chain joins TRBV24-1 to TRBJ2-1; 16 nucleotides agree with TRBD2. With V trimmed by 7 bases and J by 12 bases, 5 bases remained unmatched. Germline CDR1 and CDR2: KGHDR and SFDVKD. This CDR3 comprises 14 residues.

This clonotype has more than one count but fewer than ten. This rearrangement joins TRBV7-8 to TRBJ2-6, with 8 bases that match TRBD1. Per the germline V gene, CDR1 is SGHVS and CDR2 is FQNEAQ. With V trimmed by 5 bases and J by 0 bases, 3 bases remained unmatched. This CDR3 region has 16 residues. CDR3 coding DNA: TGTGCCAGCAGCGGGGACAGGAGCTCTGGGGCCAACGTCCTGACTTTC. Residues: CASSGDRSSGANVLTF.

This clonotype was observed at least ten times. The chain has TRBV7-8 and TRBJ2-7; perhaps TRBD1 as D (6 bases). Per the germline V gene, CDR1 is SGHVS and CDR2 is FQNEAQ. Trimming pared 8 bases from V and 3 bases from J, leaving 14 bases between. This CDR3 contains 13 residues. The CDR3 here is CASGTPDIYEQYF. The DNA for the CDR3 is TGTGCCAGCGGGACACCTGATATCTACGAGCAGTACTTC.

Details on this clonotype: A much larger clone lies a single base off, so this may be a read error. The rearrangement joins TRBV7-8 to TRBJ2-5, with 7 nucleotides matching TRBD2. V gave up 1 base and J gave up 5 bases; unmatched junction bases: 7. The CDR3 is 15 amino acids. Germline V gene lookup returns CDR1 SGHVS and CDR2 FQNEAQ. Here the CDR3 DNA reads TGTGCCAGCAGCTTAGTGGCGGGAGACGGGGAGACCCAGTACTTC. Protein product: CASSLVAGDGETQYF.

A few counts support this clonotype. The CDR3 nucleotides are TGCGCCAGCAGCTTGGGAGGCAGGGGCGATGAAAAACTGTTTTTT. It encodes CASSLGGRGDEKLFF. The genes are TRBV5-1 and TRBJ1-4; D perhaps matches TRBD1 (6 bases). Germline CDR1 reads SGHRS; CDR2 reads YFSETQ. The CDR3 runs to 15 residues. Trimming took 0 bases from V and 6 from J, leaving 12 bases between them.

This clonotype was picked up many times. This chain links TRBV5-8 with TRBJ2-2; 9 bases agree with TRBD1. Germline loops: CDR1 SGHTS, CDR2 YDEGEE. The CDR3 has 16 residues. J gave up 5 bases and V 5 bases, and 10 bases lay outside the gene matches. CDR3 nucleotide sequence: TGTGCCAGCAGTACACCGGGACAGGGAGGGACCGGGGAGCTGTTTTTT. Its translation: CASSTPGQGGTGELFF.

This clonotype occurred many times. The junction shows a germline mismatch at one end, possibly a read error. The chain combines TRBV6-2 or TRBV6-3 with TRBJ2-7; D is unresolved. The CDR3 runs to 12 residues. Germline V gene data show CDR1 as MNHEY and CDR2 as SVGEGT. The CDR3 loop reads CASISQSSEQYF. As DNA, the CDR3 is TGTGCCAGCATATCACAGTCCTCCGAGCAGTACTTC.

This clonotype was seen repeatedly, ten times or more. V gene TRBV28 combines with J gene TRBJ1-1, with a weak D call TRBD1 (5 bases). Germline V gives CDR1 MDHEN, CDR2 SYDVKM. V dropped 2 bases and J dropped 5 bases, with 6 bases sitting between them. The CDR3 is 12 amino acids. The CDR3 DNA is TGTGCCAGCAGTTTACGGGGGACTGAAGCTTTCTTT. The encoded protein is CASSLRGTEAFF.

This clonotype was observed many times. CDR3 nucleotides: TGTGCCAGCAGCTATTACAGGGACAGGGACGACGAGCAGTACTTC. Translating it yields CASSYYRDRDDEQYF. This chain links TRBV3-1 with TRBJ2-7; 9 bases agree with TRBD1. Germline lookup yields CDR1 LGHDT and CDR2 YNNKEL (reference sequence). J was trimmed by 5 bases and V by 5 bases; bases with no gene match: 10. The CDR3 loop spans 15 amino acids.

This clonotype has a count of ten or more. The chain uses TRBV20-1 and TRBJ2-7, with no clear D. The CDR3 is 14 amino acids. Germline assignment: CDR1 DFQATT and CDR2 SNEGSKA (reference sequence). Trimming removed 4 bases from V and 3 bases from J, with 16 bases in between. The CDR3 DNA sequence: TGCAGTGCTATTAACAGCCAGCTCTTCTACGAGCAGTACTTC. Its translation is CSAINSQLFYEQYF.

J is TRBJ1-6 and V is TRBV7-8, with D unresolved. The germline V and J ends were trimmed by 1 base and 1 base, with 20 bases remaining between them. The CDR3 is 20 amino acids. Germline V gene data show CDR1 as SGHVS and CDR2 as FQNEAQ. The CDR3: CASSLGTVAALGSYNSPLHF. The CDR3 nucleotides are TGTGCCAGCAGCTTAGGAACAGTGGCCGCCCTTGGATCCTATAATTCACCCCTCCACTTT.

This clonotype was recorded many times. The rearrangement links TRBV6-1 to TRBJ1-5, with D tentatively TRBD1 (5 bases). The V gene's germline CDR1 is MNHNS and CDR2 SASEGT. The CDR3 contains 17 residues. V was pared by 4 bases and J by 0 bases, with 16 bases between. The CDR3 nucleotides are TGTGCCAGCAGTGGGACCGGGACTACAAGTAGCAATCAGCCCCAGCATTTT. Its translation: CASSGTGTTSSNQPQHF.

In its sample, this clonotype was seen many times. The chain carries TRBV7-9 and TRBJ2-1, with 8 positions matching TRBD2. Germline V gives CDR1 SEHNR, CDR2 FQNEAQ (reference sequence). The CDR3 has 12 residues. Trimming cost V 6 bases and J 7 bases; bases outside gene matches: 2. CDR3 sequence: CASRRLANEQFF. The CDR3 DNA follows: TGTGCCAGCAGGAGACTAGCGAATGAGCAGTTCTTC.

The table lists this clonotype with many counts. The rearrangement links TRBV27 to TRBJ2-7, with D hard to call. The V gene lost 4 bases and the J gene lost 0 bases, with 10 bases spanning the gap. Germline-derived CDR1 and CDR2 are MNHEY and SMNVEV (reference sequence). This CDR3 spans 14 amino acids. The CDR3 sequence is CASSSGSTSYEQYF. The CDR3 nucleotides read TGTGCCAGCAGTTCGGGCAGTACCTCCTACGAGCAGTACTTC.

The V call is TRBV24-1, the J call TRBJ1-2; D unclear. V was shortened by 1 base and J by 4 bases, with 9 bases between the two germline ends. The CDR3 loop spans 14 amino acids. Germline values: CDR1 KGHDR, CDR2 SFDVKD. The DNA of the CDR3 is TGTGCCACCAGTGATTTTTCCCGGACCTATGGCTACACCTTC. This sequence encodes CATSDFSRTYGYTF.

This clonotype has a count of ten or more. The V call is TRBV28, the J call TRBJ2-5; no clear D gene. The CDR3 covers 12 residues. Germline CDR1 and CDR2: MDHEN and SYDVKM. V lost 6 bases and J lost 4, with 9 bases in between. Here the CDR3 reads CASSLTGETQYF. CDR3 nucleotide sequence: TGTGCCAGCAGCCTTACGGGAGAGACCCAGTACTTC.

The chain recombines TRBV25-1 with TRBJ1-4, with D hard to call. The V gene's germline CDR1 is MGHDK and CDR2 SYGVNS. Trimming left V 4 bases short and J 10 bases short, with 13 bases between. CDR3 length equals 13 residues. This CDR3 is CASSGTSTGKLFF. In nucleotides, the CDR3 is TGTGCCAGCAGTGGGACCTCCACGGGAAAACTGTTTTTT.

The chain joins TRBV7-6 to TRBJ2-5; TRBD2 matches 10 bases. The CDR3 contains 16 residues. Germline values: CDR1 SGHVS, CDR2 FNYEAQ. V was pared by 4 bases and J by 1 base, with 6 bases of the junction left unmatched. In nucleotides, the CDR3 is TGTGCCAGCAGCTCAAGACTAGCGGGCCTCCAAGAGACCCAGTACTTC. The encoded protein is CASSSRLAGLQETQYF.

This chain joins TRBV5-1 and TRBJ2-3; D not resolved. This CDR3 contains 14 residues. V was trimmed by 3 bases and J by 2 bases, leaving 10 bases between them. Germline lookup yields CDR1 SGHRS and CDR2 YFSETQ. CDR3 region: CASSYPEPTDTQYF. The CDR3 DNA is TGCGCCAGCAGCTACCCAGAACCCACAGATACGCAGTATTTT.

This clonotype was seen a few times. This chain links TRBV29-1 with TRBJ2-3, with D possibly TRBD1 on 5 matching bases. Germline V gene sequence: CDR1 SQVTM, CDR2 ANQGSEA. The CDR3 contains 11 residues. The ends were cut back, 4 bases at V and 5 bases at J, with 7 bases in the middle. The CDR3 reads CSVAREDTQYF. CDR3 nucleotide sequence: TGCAGCGTTGCCAGGGAAGATACGCAGTATTTT.

This clonotype came up many times. The chain is built from TRBV20-1 and TRBJ2-3, with TRBD2 matching 8 bases. The length of the CDR3 is 14 residues. The J segment lost 2 bases and the V segment lost 4 bases, leaving 5 bases of the junction unmatched. CDR1 is DFQATT and CDR2 is SNEGSKA in the germline V gene (reference sequence). CDR3 in amino acids: CSATGTRPTDTQYF. The DNA for the CDR3 is TGCAGTGCTACCGGGACTAGACCCACAGATACGCAGTATTTT.

This clonotype was recorded at least ten times. The gene calls are TRBV12-3 or TRBV12-4 and TRBJ2-1, with 11 bases lining up with TRBD2. CDR3 length: 15 amino acids. J was trimmed by 9 bases and V by 6 bases; bases with no gene match: 10. CDR3 in amino acids: CASSVAGGSIGEQFF. The CDR3 coding sequence is TGTGCCAGCAGCGTAGCGGGAGGGAGTATAGGTGAGCAGTTCTTC.

This clonotype was counted between two and nine times. V and J are TRBV15 and TRBJ1-1; D may be TRBD1 (5 bases). Per germline, CDR1 LNHNV and CDR2 YYDKDF (reference sequence). Trimming cost V 1 base and J 1 base, with 10 bases left between them. The CDR3 sequence is 15 residues long. The CDR3 DNA sequence: TGTGCCACCAGCAGAGGGGGGGAGGCGAACACTGAAGCTTTCTTT. As protein: CATSRGGEANTEAFF.